The 32 T cell receptor beta chains below were found in one sample sequenced in a study of blood T cells in healthy people across ages. Through a sample-barcoded 5' primer and a J-beta primer mix, a second PCR was run for roughly 6 to 12 cycles. TCRdb redid the calling of the 5' RACE reads with MiXCR, one entry per CDR3 protein. Among 540,000 or so distinct CDR3 sequences listed, 27% were seen once. Material for sequencing was blood. Every receptor here comes from a woman aged 70-85 years in good health.

J is TRBJ2-5 and V is TRBV7-2; D may correspond to TRBD1 or TRBD2 (6 bases each). V was clipped by 1 base and J by 5 bases, with 11 bases between them. Germline V CDR1 and CDR2: SGHTA, FQGNSA. The CDR3 is 14 residues long. The chain's CDR3 is CASSLVWGAETQYF. The DNA of the CDR3 is TGTGCCAGCAGCTTAGTCTGGGGGGCCGAGACCCAGTACTTC.

In its sample, this clonotype was seen a few times. The V and J genes are TRBV12-1 and TRBJ2-5; TRBD1 is taken as the D call from the table, unchecked against the DNA. Matching the DNA end better, TRBJ2-7 makes the J call doubtful. TRBV12-1 is recorded as a pseudogene. CDR3 length: 18 amino acids. CDR3 sequence reads: CASSFGWAGGGVFYEQYF. The CDR3 DNA follows: TGTGCCAGCAGCTTTGGATGGGCAGGGGGGGGGGTTTTCTACGAGCAGTACTTC.

V gene TRBV7-8 combines with J gene TRBJ2-5; D possibly corresponds to TRBD2 (5 bases). The closer fit of TRBJ2-1 to the DNA end suggests the J call may be wrong. This CDR3 is built from 15 residues. Looked up from germline, CDR1 is SGHVS and CDR2 is FQNEAQ. CDR3 residues: CASSLGGADGHEQFF. The CDR3 DNA sequence: TGTGCCAGCAGCTTAGGGGGAGCCGACGGGCATGAGCAGTTCTTC.

The CDR3 coding sequence is TGCAGTGCTAGCGTCAGCTCGGGTGAGCAGTTCTTC. This codes for CSASVSSGEQFF. The chain has TRBV20-1 and TRBJ2-1; unclear D gene. This CDR3 contains 12 residues. Trimming shortened V by 3 bases and J by 9 bases, and 12 bases separated the two germline ends. From germline, CDR1 is DFQATT and CDR2 SNEGSKA (reference sequence).

This clonotype showed up just a few times. This chain uses TRBV18 with TRBJ2-5; D unresolved. V shed 2 bases and J shed 8 bases, with 18 bases lying between them. Germline assignment: CDR1 KGHSH and CDR2 LQKENI. The CDR3 totals 15 residues. CDR3 sequence: CASSPSDGTSGTQYF. CDR3 coding DNA: TGTGCCAGCTCACCATCCGACGGCACAAGTGGAACCCAGTACTTC.

This chain connects TRBV5-4 to TRBJ1-3; 7 positions agree with TRBD1. Germline CDR1 SGHNT, CDR2 YYREEE (reference sequence). Germline trimming cut 4 bases from V and 0 bases from J; bases unmatched to any gene: 7. The CDR3 length is 16 residues. The CDR3: CASSPGTASSGNTIYF. Written as DNA, the CDR3 is TGTGCCAGCAGCCCGGGGACAGCGAGCTCTGGAAACACCATATATTTT.

In its sample, this clonotype was seen many times. V usage is TRBV4-3 and J usage is TRBJ1-4, with unresolved D. CDR1 and CDR2 (germline): LGHNA, YSLEER. The CDR3 spans 12 residues. V was cut by 1 base and J by 8 bases, with 5 bases left in between. The CDR3 DNA follows: TGCGCCAGCAGCCAAGTGTCCGAAAAACTGTTTTTT. Translation: CASSQVSEKLFF.

In regard to this clonotype: Compared with germline, one end of the junction differs, possibly owing to a read error. The gene calls are TRBV11-3 and TRBJ2-7; possibly TRBD1 or TRBD2 for D (6 bases each). CDR1 and CDR2 (germline): SGHNT, YENEEA. This CDR3 contains 15 residues. CDR3 sequence reads: CASSFGGSSAYVQYF. The CDR3 coding sequence is TGTGCCAGCAGTTTCGGGGGCTCCTCGGCGTACGTGCAGTACTTC.

This clonotype has only one observation. V gene TRBV18 combines with J gene TRBJ2-1; D gene unclear. The ends were cut back, 3 bases at V and 10 bases at J, with 13 bases in the middle. From germline, CDR1 is KGHSH and CDR2 LQKENI. The CDR3 covers 13 residues. CDR3 region: CASSPGLEFEQFF. DNA for the CDR3: TGTGCCAGCTCACCTGGGTTAGAATTCGAGCAGTTCTTC.

The chain recombines TRBV20-1 with TRBJ1-6, with a weak D call TRBD1 (5 bases). V was shortened by 1 base and J by 5 bases, with 12 bases between the two germline ends. CDR3 length: 15 amino acids. Germline V gene data show CDR1 as DFQATT and CDR2 as SNEGSKA (reference sequence). CDR3 sequence reads: CSARGGGTDNSPLHF. The CDR3 nucleotides are TGCAGTGCTAGAGGCGGGGGGACGGATAATTCACCCCTCCACTTT.

The chain is built from TRBV5-1 and TRBJ1-5; TRBD1 is a possible D gene (6 bases). From germline, CDR1 is SGHRS and CDR2 YFSETQ. This CDR3 is 15 amino acids long. V was trimmed by 2 bases and J by 4 bases, leaving 13 bases between them. The CDR3 here is CASSLDLDRNQPQHF. The CDR3 DNA reads TGCGCCAGCAGCTTAGACCTCGACAGGAATCAGCCCCAGCATTTT.

This clonotype appeared a few times. CDR3 amino acids: CAISGTGTGGTGTEAFF. The CDR3 DNA reads TGTGCCATCAGTGGGACCGGGACAGGGGGCACAGGGACTGAAGCTTTCTTT. The rearrangement joins TRBV10-3 to TRBJ1-1, with 12 bases that match TRBD1. The V and J ends lost 4 bases and 5 bases, in that order; junction bases with no gene match: 11. CDR3 length: 17 amino acids. Germline-derived CDR1 and CDR2 are ENHRY and SYGVKD.

This clonotype was counted only a few times. The gene calls are TRBV9 and TRBJ1-6; 8 nucleotides align to TRBD1. V shed 4 bases, J shed 6 bases, and the junction held 6 bases outside the gene matches. In germline, CDR1 is SGDLS, CDR2 YYNGEE. CDR3 length: 15 amino acids. Here the CDR3 DNA reads TGTGCCAGCAGCCCCCGGGACAGGAGTAATTCACCCCTCCACTTT. It encodes CASSPRDRSNSPLHF.

This clonotype was counted a few times. The junction does not match germline at one end; this may be a read error. V usage is TRBV5-1 and J usage is TRBJ2-7, with TRBD1 matching over 8 bases. This CDR3 comprises 15 residues. CDR1 is SGHRS, CDR2 YFSETQ, per germline. In DNA form, the CDR3 reads TGTGCCAGCAGCTTGGGGACAGGAAACATCTACGAGCAGTACTTC. Protein product: CASSLGTGNIYEQYF.

The chain has TRBV14 and TRBJ2-7, with D perhaps matching TRBD2 (6 bases). CDR3 size: 14 residues. Trimming took 2 bases from V and 6 from J, leaving 14 bases between them. CDR1 is SGHDN and CDR2 is FVKESK in the germline V gene. The CDR3 sequence is CASSQLTRHSEQYF. The CDR3 DNA sequence: TGTGCCAGCAGCCAACTGACTAGACACAGCGAGCAGTACTTC.

This sequence joins TRBV5-1 and TRBJ2-1; 9 bases line up with TRBD2. CDR3 length equals 14 residues. In germline, CDR1 is SGHRS, CDR2 YFSETQ. The ends lost 0 bases at V and 8 bases at J; junction bases unmatched: 3. The CDR3 spells CASSLGGLAHEQFF. The CDR3 bases are TGCGCCAGCAGCTTGGGGGGACTAGCCCATGAGCAGTTCTTC.

In its sample, this clonotype was seen a few times. The J gene is TRBJ2-2, the V gene TRBV4-2, with D perhaps assigned TRBD1 or TRBD2 (5 bases each). Germline V gene lookup returns CDR1 LGHNA and CDR2 YNFKEQ. The CDR3 is 15 residues long. Trimming took off 3 bases at V and 11 bases at J, with 19 bases between the two ends. The CDR3 loop is CASSHSRDQARELFF. CDR3 coding DNA: TGTGCCAGCAGCCACTCCCGGGACCAAGCGAGAGAGCTGTTTTTT.

V and J are TRBV11-2 and TRBJ2-5; D gene ambiguous. The better agreement between TRBJ2-1 and the DNA end casts doubt on the J call. The CDR3 extends over 16 amino acids. Germline values: CDR1 SGHAT, CDR2 FQNNGV. CDR3 sequence reads: CASSLVGLLTYNEQFF. The DNA for the CDR3 is TGTGCCAGCAGCTTAGTCGGGTTGCTTACCTACAATGAGCAGTTCTTC.

This clonotype has only a few counts. The V and J genes are TRBV5-1 and TRBJ2-5, with 9 bases fitting TRBD1. This CDR3 region has 12 residues. Looked up from germline, CDR1 is SGHRS and CDR2 is YFSETQ. Unmatched junction bases numbered 4, after V lost 7 bases and J lost 6 bases. CDR3 nucleotide sequence: TGCGCCAGCTGGACAGGGGAAAAGACCCAGTACTTC. It specifies CASWTGEKTQYF.

The rearrangement uses TRBV20-1 and TRBJ2-5; the D is unclear. In germline, CDR1 is DFQATT, CDR2 SNEGSKA (reference sequence). Trimming removed 6 bases from V and 5 bases from J, with 19 bases in between. The CDR3 loop spans 14 amino acids. CDR3 in DNA: TGCAGTGCCCTCCGCCGAGAACCACAGGAGACCCAGTACTTC. Residues: CSALRREPQETQYF.

This clonotype was recorded a few times. The germline gene is not matched at one end of the junction; a read error may be the cause. V and J are TRBV7-9 and TRBJ1-2, with 8 bases fitting TRBD1. The CDR3 is 14 amino acids. Germline V gives CDR1 SEHNR, CDR2 FQNEAQ (reference sequence). The CDR3 spells CVSSPGTGSYGYTF. CDR3 bases: TGTGTCAGCAGCCCGGGGACAGGTTCTTATGGCTACACCTTC.

The table lists this clonotype with a few counts. The gene calls are TRBV6-5 and TRBJ2-7; 11 bases are a match to TRBD1. Germline V CDR1 and CDR2: MNHEY, SVGAGI. V was pared by 2 bases and J by 2 bases, with 2 bases of the junction left unmatched. The CDR3 runs 15 residues. This CDR3 reads CASSYGTGGTYEQYF. CDR3 DNA: TGTGCCAGCAGTTACGGGACAGGGGGGACCTACGAGCAGTACTTC.

This clonotype was counted between two and nine times. The chain carries TRBV29-1 and TRBJ1-2; D is perhaps TRBD1 (5 bases). Germline V gene data show CDR1 as SQVTM and CDR2 as ANQGSEA. The CDR3 length is 13 residues. The CDR3 protein is CSIRKIGDHGYTF. The CDR3 DNA follows: TGCAGTATTCGGAAAATAGGGGATCATGGCTACACCTTC.

This clonotype has just a few counts. A read error may explain this, as a much larger clone is one base away. The chain has TRBV7-9 and TRBJ2-3; TRBD1 might be the D (5 bases). The V end was cut by 4 bases, the J end by 6 bases, with 14 bases between. The CDR3 consists of 14 residues. Germline CDR1 reads SEHNR; CDR2 reads FQNEAQ (reference sequence). In nucleotides, the CDR3 is TGTGCCAGCAGCTGCACCCGACAGCAGGATACGCAGTATTTT. This encodes CASSCTRQQDTQYF.

The V call is TRBV7-3, the J call TRBJ2-3, with D unresolved. Germline V gives CDR1 SGHTA, CDR2 FQGTGA. V was shortened by 3 bases and J by 6 bases, with 10 bases between the two germline ends. This CDR3 comprises 13 residues. The DNA of the CDR3 is TGTGCCAGCAGCTTTTCCTTGGAGGATACGCAGTATTTT. As protein: CASSFSLEDTQYF.

A remark on this clonotype: Lacking the conserved final phenylalanine or tryptophan, this CDR3 likely reflects a read error. The chain uses TRBV7-2 and TRBJ1-1, with D uncertain. Trimming took 3 bases from V and 0 from J, leaving 11 bases between them. Germline V gene lookup returns CDR1 SGHTA and CDR2 FQGNSA. The CDR3 has 15 residues. CDR3 sequence reads: CASSFGSLMNTEAFS. The CDR3, as DNA: TGTGCCAGCAGCTTCGGGTCCCTCATGAACACTGAAGCTTTCTCT.

The chain uses TRBV2 and TRBJ1-1; D not certain. CDR3 size: 14 residues. The ends were cut back, 2 bases at V and 3 bases at J, with 10 bases in the middle. Germline assignment: CDR1 SNHLY and CDR2 FYNNEI. The CDR3, as DNA: TGTGCCAGCAGTGAAAGGGTCTCCTACACTGAAGCTTTCTTT. It yields the protein CASSERVSYTEAFF.

CDR3 coding DNA: TGTGCCAGCAGCTTAGCGGACAGGGGGGTAGAGACCCAGTACTTC. As protein: CASSLADRGVETQYF. The chain combines TRBV7-9 with TRBJ2-5; TRBD1 matches 10 bases. Germline CDR1 and CDR2: SEHNR and FQNEAQ (reference sequence). V shed 0 bases, J shed 4 bases, and the junction held 2 bases outside the gene matches. This CDR3 region has 15 residues.

A word on this clonotype: The germline gene is not matched at one end of the junction; a read error may be the cause. The V call is TRBV7-9, the J call TRBJ2-5, with D hard to call. CDR1 and CDR2 from the germline V gene are SEHNR and FQNEAQ (reference sequence). CDR3 length equals 11 residues. CDR3 sequence (DNA): TGTGCCAGCAGCCTTAAAGAGACCCAGCACTTC. This sequence encodes CASSLKETQHF.

In this sample, this clonotype turned up a few times. This chain uses TRBV6-1 with TRBJ2-7, with D uncertain. CDR1 and CDR2 from the germline V gene are MNHNS and SASEGT. The CDR3 length is 14 residues. Trimming stripped 1 base from V and 2 bases from J, with 9 bases between. The CDR3 sequence is CASSEDGRTYEQYF. The DNA for the CDR3 is TGTGCCAGCAGTGAAGACGGACGGACCTACGAGCAGTACTTC.

This clonotype was detected a few times. The chain carries TRBV29-1 and TRBJ2-2; D unclear. There are 13 residues in the CDR3. From germline, CDR1 is SQVTM and CDR2 ANQGSEA. The germline V and J ends were trimmed by 3 bases and 1 base, with 6 bases remaining between them. The CDR3 coding sequence is TGCAGCGTTGAGAAGGGGAACACCGGGGAGCTGTTTTTT. This gives the protein CSVEKGNTGELFF.

In the case of this clonotype: A much larger clonotype is one base distant, so this may be a read error. This chain links TRBV7-2 with TRBJ1-5, with TRBD1 identical over 7 bases. V dropped 1 base and J dropped 6; count of bases not matched to a gene: 6. There are 15 residues in the CDR3. Germline assignment: CDR1 SGHTA and CDR2 FQGNSA. The CDR3 DNA is TGTGCCAGCAGCTTAGAGGGGGCAGTTAGTCAGCCCCAGCATTTT. It codes for CASSLEGAVSQPQHF.